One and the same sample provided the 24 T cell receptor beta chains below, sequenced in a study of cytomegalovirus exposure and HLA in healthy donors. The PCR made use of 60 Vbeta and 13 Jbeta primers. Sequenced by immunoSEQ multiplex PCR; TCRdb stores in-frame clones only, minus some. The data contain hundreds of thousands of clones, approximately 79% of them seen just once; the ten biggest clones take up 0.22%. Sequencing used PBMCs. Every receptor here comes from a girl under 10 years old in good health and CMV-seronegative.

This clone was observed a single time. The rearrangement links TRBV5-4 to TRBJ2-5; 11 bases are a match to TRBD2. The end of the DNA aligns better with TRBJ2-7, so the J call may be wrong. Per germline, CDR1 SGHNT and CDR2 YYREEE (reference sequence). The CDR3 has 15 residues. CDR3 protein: CASSSGLAELNEQYF. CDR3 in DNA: TGTGCCAGCAGCTCGGGACTAGCGGAATTGAACGAGCAGTACTTC.

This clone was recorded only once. This CDR3 reads CASSAQLRDGYTF. Written as DNA, the CDR3 is TGTGCCAGCAGCGCACAACTCAGGGATGGCTACACCTTC. This chain joins TRBV9 and TRBJ1-2, with D perhaps matching TRBD1 (5 bases). The CDR3 has 13 residues. Germline-derived CDR1 and CDR2 are SGDLS and YYNGEE. V was trimmed by 3 bases and J by 6 bases, leaving 12 bases between them.

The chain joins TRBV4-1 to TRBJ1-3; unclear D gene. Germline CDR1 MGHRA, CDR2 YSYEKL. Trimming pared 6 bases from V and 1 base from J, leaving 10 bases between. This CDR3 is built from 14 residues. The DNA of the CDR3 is TGCGCCAGCAGTGAGTGGGAGTCTGGAAACACCATATATTTT. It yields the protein CASSEWESGNTIYF.

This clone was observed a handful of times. The CDR3 DNA follows: TGTGCCAGCAGCCTGGGGGCTAGCGGGGGGTTGGGCGCGGACACCGGGGAGCTGTTTTTT. This translates into CASSLGASGGLGADTGELFF. The chain links TRBV5-4 to TRBJ2-2, with 11 bases lining up with TRBD2. The CDR3 contains 20 residues. Trimming took 4 bases from V and 3 from J; bases not matched to a gene: 17. CDR1 SGHNT and CDR2 YYREEE come from the germline V gene (reference sequence).

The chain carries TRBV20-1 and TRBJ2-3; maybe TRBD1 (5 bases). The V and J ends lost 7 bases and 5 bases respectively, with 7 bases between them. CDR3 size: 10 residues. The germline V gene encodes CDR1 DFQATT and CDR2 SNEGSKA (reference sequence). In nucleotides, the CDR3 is TGCAGTGTGGGGCGAGATACGCAGTATTTT. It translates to CSVGRDTQYF.

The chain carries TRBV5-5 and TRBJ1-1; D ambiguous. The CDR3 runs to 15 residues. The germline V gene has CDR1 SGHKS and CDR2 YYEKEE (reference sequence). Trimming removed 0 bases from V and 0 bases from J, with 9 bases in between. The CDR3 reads CASSLGGSLNTEAFF. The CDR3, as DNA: TGTGCCAGCAGCTTGGGCGGCAGCTTGAACACTGAAGCTTTCTTT. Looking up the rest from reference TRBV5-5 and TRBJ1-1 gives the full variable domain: DAGVTQSPTHLIKTRGQQVTLRCSPISGHKSVSWYQQVLGQGPQFIFQYYEKEERGRGNFPDRFSARQFPNYSSELNVNALLLGDSALYLCASSLGGSLNTEAFFGQGTRLTVV.

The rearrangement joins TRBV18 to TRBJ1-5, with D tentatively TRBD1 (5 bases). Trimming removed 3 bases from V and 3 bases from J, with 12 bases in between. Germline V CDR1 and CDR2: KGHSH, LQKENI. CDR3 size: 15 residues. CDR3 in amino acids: CASSPLGANNQPQHF. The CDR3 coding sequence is TGTGCCAGCTCACCGCTTGGGGCAAACAATCAGCCCCAGCATTTT.

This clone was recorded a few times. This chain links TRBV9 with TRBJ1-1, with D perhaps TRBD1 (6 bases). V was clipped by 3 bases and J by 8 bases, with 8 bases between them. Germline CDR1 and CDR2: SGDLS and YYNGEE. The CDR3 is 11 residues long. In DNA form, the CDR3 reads TGTGCCAGCAGCGCGACAGGCGAAGCTTTCTTT. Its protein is CASSATGEAFF.

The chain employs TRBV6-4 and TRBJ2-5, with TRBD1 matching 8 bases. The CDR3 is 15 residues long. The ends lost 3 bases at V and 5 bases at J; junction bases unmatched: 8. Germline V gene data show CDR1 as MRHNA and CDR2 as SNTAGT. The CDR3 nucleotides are TGTGCCAGCAGTGAAGGGGCAGGGGGCTCGGAGACCCAGTACTTC. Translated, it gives CASSEGAGGSETQYF.

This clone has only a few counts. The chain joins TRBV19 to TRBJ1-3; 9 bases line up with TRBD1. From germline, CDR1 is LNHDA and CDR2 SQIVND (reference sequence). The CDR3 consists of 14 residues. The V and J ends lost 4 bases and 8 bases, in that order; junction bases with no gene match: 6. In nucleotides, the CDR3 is TGTGCCAGTAGTACCCGGACAGGGGTATACACCATATATTTT. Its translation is CASSTRTGVYTIYF.

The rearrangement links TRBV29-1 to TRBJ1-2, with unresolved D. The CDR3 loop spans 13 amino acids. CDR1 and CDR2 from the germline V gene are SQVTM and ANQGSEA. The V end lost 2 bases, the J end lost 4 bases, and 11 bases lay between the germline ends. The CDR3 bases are TGCAGCGTTGAAAAACGGAGCCTCTATGGCTACACCTTC. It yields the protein CSVEKRSLYGYTF.

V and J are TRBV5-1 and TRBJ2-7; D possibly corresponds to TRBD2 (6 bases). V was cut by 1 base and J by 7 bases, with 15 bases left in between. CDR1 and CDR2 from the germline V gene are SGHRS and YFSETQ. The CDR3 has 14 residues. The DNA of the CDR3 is TGCGCCAGCAGCTTGACCGGGCTGGGAGGTGAGCAGTACTTC. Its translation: CASSLTGLGGEQYF.

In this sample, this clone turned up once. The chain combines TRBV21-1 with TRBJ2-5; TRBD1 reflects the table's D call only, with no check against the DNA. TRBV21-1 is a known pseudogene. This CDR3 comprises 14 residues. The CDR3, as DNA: TGTGCCAGCAGCAAACCGGGACACCCAGAGACCCAGTACTTC. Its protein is CASSKPGHPETQYF.

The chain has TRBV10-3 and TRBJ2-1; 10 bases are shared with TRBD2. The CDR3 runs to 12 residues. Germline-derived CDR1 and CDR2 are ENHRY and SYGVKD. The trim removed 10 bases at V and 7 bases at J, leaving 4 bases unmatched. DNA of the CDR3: TGTGCCACCGGACTAGCGGAAAATGAGCAGTTCTTC. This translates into CATGLAENEQFF.

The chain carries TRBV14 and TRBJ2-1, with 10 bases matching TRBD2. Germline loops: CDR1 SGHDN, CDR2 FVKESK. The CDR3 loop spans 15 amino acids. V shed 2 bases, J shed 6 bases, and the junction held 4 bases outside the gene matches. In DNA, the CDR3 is TGTGCCAGCAGCCAAAGACTAGCGGGTATCAATGAGCAGTTCTTC. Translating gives CASSQRLAGINEQFF. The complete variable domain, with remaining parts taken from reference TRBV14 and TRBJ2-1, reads EAGVTQFPSHSVIEKGQTVTLRCDPISGHDNLYWYRRVMGKEIKFLLHFVKESKQDESGMPNNRFLAERTGGTYSTLKVQPAELEDSGVYFCASSQRLAGINEQFFGPGTRLTVL.

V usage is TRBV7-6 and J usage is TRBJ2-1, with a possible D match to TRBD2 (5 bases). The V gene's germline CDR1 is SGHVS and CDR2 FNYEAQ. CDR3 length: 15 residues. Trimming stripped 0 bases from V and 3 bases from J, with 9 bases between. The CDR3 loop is CASSLAVGVYNEQFF. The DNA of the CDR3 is TGTGCCAGCAGCTTAGCTGTCGGGGTCTACAATGAGCAGTTCTTC.

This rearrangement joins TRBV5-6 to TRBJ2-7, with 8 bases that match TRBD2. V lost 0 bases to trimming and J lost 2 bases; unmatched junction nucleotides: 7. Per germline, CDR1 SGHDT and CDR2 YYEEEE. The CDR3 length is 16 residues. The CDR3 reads CASSLAGYSGTYEQYF. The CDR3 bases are TGTGCCAGCAGCTTGGCCGGTTATAGCGGGACCTACGAGCAGTACTTC. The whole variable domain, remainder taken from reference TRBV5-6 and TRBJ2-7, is DAGVTQSPTHLIKTRGQQVTLRCSPKSGHDTVSWYQQALGQGPQFIFQYYEEEERQRGNFPDRFSGHQFPNYSSELNVNALLLGDSALYLCASSLAGYSGTYEQYFGPGTRLTVT.

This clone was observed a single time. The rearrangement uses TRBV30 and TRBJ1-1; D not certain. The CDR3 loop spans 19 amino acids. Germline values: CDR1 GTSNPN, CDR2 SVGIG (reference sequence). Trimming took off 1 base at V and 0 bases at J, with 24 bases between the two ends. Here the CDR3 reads CAWSGGSNTPPPMNTEAFF. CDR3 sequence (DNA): TGTGCCTGGAGTGGAGGTTCGAACACCCCCCCACCGATGAACACTGAAGCTTTCTTT.

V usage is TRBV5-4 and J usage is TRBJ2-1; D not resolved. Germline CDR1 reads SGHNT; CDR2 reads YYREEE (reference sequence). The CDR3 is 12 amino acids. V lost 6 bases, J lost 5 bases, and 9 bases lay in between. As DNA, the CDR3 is TGTGCCAGCAACGCTGGCCACAATGAGCAGTTCTTC. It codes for CASNAGHNEQFF.

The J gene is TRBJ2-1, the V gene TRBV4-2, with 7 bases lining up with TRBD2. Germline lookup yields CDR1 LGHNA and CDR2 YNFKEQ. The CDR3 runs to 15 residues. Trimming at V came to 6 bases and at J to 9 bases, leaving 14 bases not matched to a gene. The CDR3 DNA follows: TGTGCCAGCAGTAAAATGAGGACCCCGGGGGGTGAGCAGTTCTTC. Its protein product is CASSKMRTPGGEQFF.

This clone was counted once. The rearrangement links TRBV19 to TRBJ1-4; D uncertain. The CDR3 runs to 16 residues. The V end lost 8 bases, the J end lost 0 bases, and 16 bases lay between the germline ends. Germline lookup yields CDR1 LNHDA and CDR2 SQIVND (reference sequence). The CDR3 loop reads CASSSPNLATNEKLFF. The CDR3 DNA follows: TGTGCCAGTTCTAGCCCCAACCTCGCAACTAATGAAAAACTGTTTTTT.

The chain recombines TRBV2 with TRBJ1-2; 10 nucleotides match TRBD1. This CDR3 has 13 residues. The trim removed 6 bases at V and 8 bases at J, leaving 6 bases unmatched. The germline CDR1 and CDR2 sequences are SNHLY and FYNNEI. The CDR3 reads CASRGQGFHGYTF. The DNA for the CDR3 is TGTGCCAGCAGGGGACAGGGGTTTCACGGCTACACCTTC.

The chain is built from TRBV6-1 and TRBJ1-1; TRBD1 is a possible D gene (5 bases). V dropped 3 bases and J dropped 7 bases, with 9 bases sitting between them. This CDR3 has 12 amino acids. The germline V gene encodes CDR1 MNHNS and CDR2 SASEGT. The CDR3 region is CASSEGHHEAFF. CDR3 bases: TGTGCCAGCAGTGAGGGGCACCATGAAGCTTTCTTT.

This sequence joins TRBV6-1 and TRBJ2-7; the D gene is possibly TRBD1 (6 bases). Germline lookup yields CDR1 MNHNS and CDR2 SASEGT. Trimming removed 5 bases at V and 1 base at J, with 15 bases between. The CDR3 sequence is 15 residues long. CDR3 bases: TGTGCCAGCAGTTTACAGGGCGACGGGTCCTACGAGCAGTACTTC. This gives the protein CASSLQGDGSYEQYF.